The entry below gives a single T cell receptor (beta chain) sequence along with its context. Clones were read by immunoSEQ multiplex PCR, and TCRdb kept only the in-frame ones, dropping some. The table includes around 67,000 clones, about 90% detected once. The record originates from a study of technical replicates of blood from a handful of donors. Per germline, CDR1 MGHRA and CDR2 YSYEKL. V lost 1 base to trimming and J lost 0 bases, with 9 bases between them. CDR3 length: 16 amino acids. The clonotype originates from a human donor in good health. Some clones in this sample may be carry-over from other donors' samples. This rearrangement joins TRBV4-1 to TRBJ1-4; D may be TRBD1 (5 bases). Sequencing input: PBMCs. In DNA, the CDR3 is TGCGCCAGCAGCCAAGCCCAGGGTGCAACTAATGAAAAACTGTTTTTT. Translating it yields CASSQAQGATNEKLFF.